Below, 5 T cell receptor beta chains from the same sample are listed, as sequenced in a study of T cell changes during pregnancy in multiple sclerosis. Assay used: immunoSEQ multiplex PCR; TCRdb lists only in-frame clones, some missing. The sample contains fewer than 75,000 clones, 75% to 95% of which appear only once. Source: peripheral blood, taken after pregnancy. These receptors came from a female donor in good health, enrolled as a control in a pregnancy study.

CDR3 sequence: CASSPETVVNTEAFF. CDR3 in DNA: TGTGCCAGCAGCCCAGAGACAGTGGTTAACACTGAAGCTTTCTTT. This chain connects TRBV7-8 to TRBJ1-1; D is possibly TRBD1 (5 bases). Germline values: CDR1 SGHVS, CDR2 FQNEAQ. The CDR3 runs 15 residues. V lost 5 bases, J lost 2 bases, and 15 bases lay in between.

In its sample, this clone was seen once. This rearrangement joins TRBV10-3 to TRBJ2-7, with 9 bases lining up with TRBD2. J was trimmed by 6 bases and V by 6 bases; bases with no gene match: 0. The length of the CDR3 is 11 residues. Per the germline V gene, CDR1 is ENHRY and CDR2 is SYGVKD. CDR3: CAIRGLAEQYF. CDR3 nucleotide sequence: TGTGCCATCAGGGGACTAGCCGAGCAGTACTTC.

The chain links TRBV7-2 to TRBJ2-2; 11 positions agree with TRBD2. Germline V CDR1 and CDR2: SGHTA, FQGNSA. The CDR3 sequence is 15 residues long. Trimming took 5 bases from V and 4 from J; bases not matched to a gene: 3. CDR3 nucleotides: TGTGCCAGCAGCACCCTAGCGGGAGGCACCGGGGAGCTGTTTTTT. This codes for CASSTLAGGTGELFF.

The chain joins TRBV7-8 to TRBJ1-3; perhaps TRBD1 as D (5 bases). The CDR3 consists of 18 residues. Trimming took 3 bases from V and 0 from J, leaving 18 bases between them. Germline V gene data show CDR1 as SGHVS and CDR2 as FQNEAQ. The CDR3 nucleotides read TGTGCCAGCAGCTTGCAAGGGGTACAGAGAGACTCTGGAAACACCATATATTTT. It is translated as CASSLQGVQRDSGNTIYF.

The chain combines TRBV28 with TRBJ2-7, with D perhaps matching TRBD2 (5 bases). The CDR3 has 14 residues. Germline CDR1 is MDHEN and CDR2 is SYDVKM. Trimming removed 1 base from V and 5 bases from J, with 12 bases in between. The CDR3 region has the DNA TGTGCCAGCAGTTTATCCTTTCGGGGAAACGAGCAGTACTTC. Translating it yields CASSLSFRGNEQYF.